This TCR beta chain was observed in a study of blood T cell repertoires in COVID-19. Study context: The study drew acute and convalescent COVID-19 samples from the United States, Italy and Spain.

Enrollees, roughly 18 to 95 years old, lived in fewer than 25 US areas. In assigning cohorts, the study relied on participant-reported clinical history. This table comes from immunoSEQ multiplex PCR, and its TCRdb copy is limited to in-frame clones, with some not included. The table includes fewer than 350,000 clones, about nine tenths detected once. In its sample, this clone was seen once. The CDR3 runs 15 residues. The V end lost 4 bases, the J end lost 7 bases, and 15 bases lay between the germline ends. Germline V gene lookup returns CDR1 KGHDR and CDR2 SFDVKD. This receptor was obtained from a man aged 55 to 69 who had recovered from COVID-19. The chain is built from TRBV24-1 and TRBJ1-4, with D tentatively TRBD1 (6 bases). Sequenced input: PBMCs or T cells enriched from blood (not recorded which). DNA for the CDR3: TGTGCCACCAGTGACCCGGGGGGCTCGGGTGAAAAACTGTTTTTT. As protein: CATSDPGGSGEKLFF.